Following are 22 T cell receptor beta chains from one sample sequenced in a study of cytomegalovirus exposure and HLA in healthy donors. With 60 Vbeta and 13 Jbeta primers, the PCR was carried out. Clones were read by immunoSEQ multiplex PCR, and TCRdb kept only the in-frame ones, dropping some. The sample lists about 160,000 clones, around 79% occurring once. Sequencing was done on a sample of PBMCs. These receptors were collected from a woman in her fifties or sixties in good health and CMV-seropositive.

The CDR3 DNA is TGTGCCAGCAGCGTACTGGGACAGGGGTTCTCCTACGAGCAGTACTTC. Translated: CASSVLGQGFSYEQYF. The gene calls are TRBV11-2 and TRBJ2-7; 10 bases line up with TRBD1. The CDR3 has 16 residues. Trimming removed 5 bases from V and 0 bases from J; junction bases left unmatched: 7. Germline V CDR1 and CDR2: SGHAT, FQNNGV.

The sample holds one count of this clone. The chain combines TRBV11-2 with TRBJ1-4; no reliable D call. The germline V gene encodes CDR1 SGHAT and CDR2 FQNNGV. Trimming pared 5 bases from V and 6 bases from J, leaving 10 bases between. The CDR3 totals 13 residues. In nucleotides, the CDR3 is TGTGCCAGCAGCCTCGTGGCGGATGAAAAACTGTTTTTT. Translation: CASSLVADEKLFF.

This clone has a handful of counts. The chain uses TRBV29-1 and TRBJ1-3, with a weak D call TRBD1 (5 bases). V shed 6 bases and J shed 4 bases, with 10 bases lying between them. The germline V gene encodes CDR1 SQVTM and CDR2 ANQGSEA. The CDR3 spans 12 residues. CDR3: CSVRGSGNTIYF. CDR3 nucleotide sequence: TGCAGCGTCCGGGGGTCCGGAAACACCATATATTTT.

V and J are TRBV28 and TRBJ2-7; D may be TRBD1 (6 bases). Between the trimmed V and J ends, which lost 6 bases and 4 bases, there was a span of 22 bases. Germline V CDR1 and CDR2: MDHEN, SYDVKM. The CDR3 is made up of 16 amino acids. CDR3 region: CASSPIGYRGKYEQYF. The CDR3 coding sequence is TGTGCCAGCAGCCCCATCGGTTATAGGGGGAAGTACGAGCAGTACTTC.

The chain joins TRBV7-2 to TRBJ1-1, with unresolved D. This CDR3 is built from 15 residues. CDR1 is SGHTA and CDR2 is FQGNSA in the germline V gene. Trimming cost V 5 bases and J 1 base, with 14 bases left between them. The CDR3 reads CASSPGLGSNTEAFF. CDR3 DNA: TGTGCCAGCAGCCCGGGGTTGGGGTCGAACACTGAAGCTTTCTTT.

This clone was seen a single time. The chain employs TRBV28 and TRBJ2-7; D might be TRBD2 (7 bases). This CDR3 is built from 16 residues. In germline, CDR1 is MDHEN, CDR2 SYDVKM. V lost 5 bases to trimming and J lost 0 bases, with 17 bases between them. This chain's CDR3 is CASSRGAGALSYEQYF. The CDR3 DNA reads as TGTGCCAGCAGTCGGGGGGCCGGGGCCCTCTCCTACGAGCAGTACTTC.

J is TRBJ2-3 and V is TRBV5-8, with 7 positions matching TRBD2. The CDR3 runs 16 residues. J lost 4 bases, V lost 4 bases, and 12 bases had no gene match. CDR1 is SGHTS and CDR2 is YDEGEE in the germline V gene. The CDR3 DNA reads as TGTGCCAGCAGCACCGGACCCGGGAGGTTCGCAGATACGCAGTATTTT. Amino acid sequence: CASSTGPGRFADTQYF.

The chain recombines TRBV2 with TRBJ2-5; 8 nucleotides agree with TRBD2. The CDR3 is 14 residues long. Germline V gene data show CDR1 as SNHLY and CDR2 as FYNNEI. After removal of 4 bases from V and 5 bases from J, the junction contained 6 bases not matched to a gene. The CDR3 region has the DNA TGTGCCAGCAGTGTTGCGGGGGGTTATGAGACCCAGTACTTC. It specifies CASSVAGGYETQYF. The full variable domain, completed using reference TRBV2 and TRBJ2-5, is EPEVTQTPSHQVTQMGQEVILRCVPISNHLYFYWYRQILGQKVEFLVSFYNNEISEKSEIFDDQFSVERPDGSNFTLKIRSTKLEDSAMYFCASSVAGGYETQYFGPGTRLLVL.

The CDR3, as DNA: TGTGCCAGCAGCTTACCCGAAGAGGATACGCAGTATTTT. Its protein is CASSLPEEDTQYF. This chain connects TRBV7-3 to TRBJ2-3; D unresolved. Trimming removed 2 bases at V and 6 bases at J, with 9 bases between. The CDR3 is 13 amino acids. The germline V gene encodes CDR1 SGHTA and CDR2 FQGTGA.

V usage is TRBV29-1 and J usage is TRBJ2-5; 14 bases line up with TRBD2. Trimming at V came to 6 bases and at J to 5 bases, leaving 2 bases not matched to a gene. The CDR3 runs 13 residues. Germline CDR1 SQVTM, CDR2 ANQGSEA. The CDR3, as DNA: TGCAGCGTGACTAGCGGGGGGGTTGAGACCCAGTACTTC. It codes for CSVTSGGVETQYF.

The chain employs TRBV6-5 and TRBJ2-5, with 8 bases aligning to TRBD1. The J call may be in error: the DNA end matches TRBJ2-7 better. Germline lookup yields CDR1 MNHEY and CDR2 SVGAGI. This CDR3 is 13 amino acids long. CDR3 nucleotides: TGTGCCAGCAGGAGGGACAGGCAGTACGAGCAGTACTTC. Amino acid sequence: CASRRDRQYEQYF.

This clone was seen a handful of times. V is TRBV13 and J is TRBJ2-1; 11 positions agree with TRBD2. This CDR3 spans 16 amino acids. V gave up 3 bases and J gave up 10 bases; unmatched junction bases: 11. The germline V gene has CDR1 PRHDT and CDR2 FYEKMQ (reference sequence). CDR3: CASSFGTSGRGSEQFF. Written as DNA, the CDR3 is TGTGCCAGCAGCTTCGGGACTAGCGGACGGGGGAGCGAGCAGTTCTTC.

This chain connects TRBV6-5 to TRBJ1-4, with TRBD1 as a possible D gene (5 bases). The ends were cut back, 0 bases at V and 8 bases at J, with 16 bases in the middle. Germline V gene lookup returns CDR1 MNHEY and CDR2 SVGAGI. CDR3 length: 16 amino acids. The CDR3 here is CASSYSGQGWGEKLFF. CDR3 sequence (DNA): TGTGCCAGCAGTTACTCGGGTCAGGGTTGGGGAGAAAAACTGTTTTTT.

The chain has TRBV4-1 and TRBJ1-5, with no clear D. Trimming pared 4 bases from V and 2 bases from J, leaving 6 bases between. The CDR3 consists of 13 residues. The germline gives CDR1 MGHRA, CDR2 YSYEKL. The CDR3 spells CASSLFGNQPQHF. In DNA, the CDR3 is TGCGCCAGCAGCCTCTTTGGCAATCAGCCCCAGCATTTT.

The V call is TRBV15, the J call TRBJ2-5, with TRBD2 matching 8 bases. Per germline, CDR1 LNHNV and CDR2 YYDKDF (reference sequence). The CDR3 is made up of 15 amino acids. V shed 3 bases and J 3 bases; nucleotides not matched to a gene: 6. CDR3 DNA sequence: TGTGCCACCAGCAGCGGGGGGGCCGGTAAAGAGACCCAGTACTTC. Its protein product is CATSSGGAGKETQYF.

The V gene is TRBV2, the J gene TRBJ1-5, with no clear D. There are 14 residues in the CDR3. CDR1 SNHLY and CDR2 FYNNEI come from the germline V gene. With 5 bases removed from V and 4 bases from J, the gap between germline ends came to 12 bases. CDR3 region: CASSREGLNQPQHF. As DNA, the CDR3 is TGTGCCAGCAGTCGCGAGGGATTAAATCAGCCCCAGCATTTT. The full variable domain, rest sourced from reference TRBV2 and TRBJ1-5, is EPEVTQTPSHQVTQMGQEVILRCVPISNHLYFYWYRQILGQKVEFLVSFYNNEISEKSEIFDDQFSVERPDGSNFTLKIRSTKLEDSAMYFCASSREGLNQPQHFGDGTRLSIL.

V is TRBV19 and J is TRBJ2-1, with D perhaps matching TRBD1 (5 bases). The germline CDR1 and CDR2 sequences are LNHDA and SQIVND (reference sequence). The V end lost 6 bases, the J end lost 9 bases, and 21 bases lay between the germline ends. The CDR3 totals 15 residues. The CDR3 reads CASSRLPGYNTEQFF. Here the CDR3 DNA reads TGTGCCAGTAGCCGCCTCCCAGGGTACAACACTGAGCAGTTCTTC.

V gene TRBV11-2 combines with J gene TRBJ2-7, with D unresolved. The CDR3 runs 13 residues. V was shortened by 3 bases and J by 3 bases, with 9 bases between the two germline ends. Germline V gives CDR1 SGHAT, CDR2 FQNNGV. In nucleotides, the CDR3 is TGTGCCAGCAGCTTTGCCGGAGTCTACGAGCAGTACTTC. Its protein product is CASSFAGVYEQYF.

The chain couples TRBV4-3 to TRBJ2-3, with 10 bases that match TRBD2. V dropped 5 bases and J dropped 2; count of bases not matched to a gene: 4. The germline gives CDR1 LGHNA, CDR2 YSLEER. The CDR3 spans 15 residues. CDR3: CASSNSGGPTDTQYF. In nucleotides, the CDR3 is TGCGCCAGCAGCAATAGCGGGGGGCCCACAGATACGCAGTATTTT.

V usage is TRBV10-1 and J usage is TRBJ2-5; 7 bases are shared with TRBD1. Germline loops: CDR1 WNHNN, CDR2 SYGVQD (reference sequence). J gave up 2 bases and V 3 bases, and 6 bases lay outside the gene matches. The CDR3 runs to 15 residues. CDR3 coding DNA: TGCGCCAGCAGTGATCCGGGACAGCCACAAGAGACCCAGTACTTC. Residues: CASSDPGQPQETQYF.

Concerning this clone itself: This same CDR3 is encoded by further DNA sequences in the sample. The V gene is TRBV28, the J gene TRBJ1-2, with a tentative D call TRBD1 (6 bases). CDR1 is MDHEN and CDR2 is SYDVKM in the germline V gene. The ends were cut back, 3 bases at V and 2 bases at J, with 7 bases in the middle. The CDR3 runs 13 residues. Here the CDR3 DNA reads TGTGCCAGCAGTTTTGGACAGAACTATGGCTACACCTTC. This encodes CASSFGQNYGYTF.

V gene TRBV7-8 combines with J gene TRBJ1-1, with D perhaps matching TRBD1 (5 bases). The germline V and J ends were trimmed by 4 bases and 5 bases, with 14 bases remaining between them. Germline CDR1 and CDR2: SGHVS and FQNEAQ. The CDR3 has 14 residues. The CDR3, as DNA: TGTGCCAGCAGCTCACGGGGGGGGATGACTGAAGCTTTCTTT. Amino acid sequence: CASSSRGGMTEAFF.